This TCR beta chain was documented in a study of PD-L1 blockade in urothelial cancer. Method: immunoSEQ multiplex PCR; TCRdb's copy keeps in-frame clones and lacks some. Here the sample spans 70,000 to 75,000 clones, about nine tenths being singletons. J lost 4 bases, V lost 6 bases, and 9 bases had no gene match. The CDR3 has 15 residues. Germline loops: CDR1 SGHDN, CDR2 FVKESK. Noted time point: pretreatment peripheral blood. Sequences were derived from PBMCs, sampled around atezolizumab (anti-PD-L1) treatment. The V gene is TRBV14, the J gene TRBJ2-7; 10 nucleotides align to TRBD2. This sequence was found in a man between 65 and 80 years old with urothelial cancer. The CDR3 DNA reads TGTGCCAGCAGGGGTACTAGCGGGAAAAGATACGAGCAGTACTTC. Amino acids: CASRGTSGKRYEQYF.